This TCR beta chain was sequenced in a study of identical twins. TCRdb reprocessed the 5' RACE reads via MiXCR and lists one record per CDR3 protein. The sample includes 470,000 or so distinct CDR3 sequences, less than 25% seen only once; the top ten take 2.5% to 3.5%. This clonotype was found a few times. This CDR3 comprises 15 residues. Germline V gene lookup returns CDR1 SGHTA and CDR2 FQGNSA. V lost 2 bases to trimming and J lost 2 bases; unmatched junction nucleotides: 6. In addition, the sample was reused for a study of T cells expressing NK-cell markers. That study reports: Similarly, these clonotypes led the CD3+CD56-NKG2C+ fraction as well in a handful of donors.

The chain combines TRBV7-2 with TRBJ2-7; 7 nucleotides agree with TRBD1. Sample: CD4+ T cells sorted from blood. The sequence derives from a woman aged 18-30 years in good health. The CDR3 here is CASSLYTTGTYEQYF. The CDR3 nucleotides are TGTGCCAGCAGCTTATACACGACAGGGACCTACGAGCAGTACTTC.